This T cell receptor (beta chain) was obtained from a study of cytomegalovirus exposure and HLA in healthy donors. Clones were sequenced by immunoSEQ multiplex PCR, and TCRdb holds only the in-frame ones, with some missing. Among some 350,000 clones, roughly 87% were seen once, and the ten largest hold 1.2%. With V trimmed by 1 base and J by 2 bases, 18 bases remained unmatched. Germline V gene data show CDR1 as SGHVS and CDR2 as FNYEAQ. The CDR3 consists of 20 residues. This TCR came from a woman in her twenties or thirties in good health and CMV-seropositive. The specimen was PBMCs. J is TRBJ2-5 and V is TRBV7-6; 8 bases are shared with TRBD2. CDR3 sequence (DNA): TGTGCCAGCAGCTTAGTAGTAAGCGGGGGCCGTCGAATGGAACAAGAGACCCAGTACTTC. Translating it yields CASSLVVSGGRRMEQETQYF. Complete variable domain (other parts from reference TRBV7-6 and TRBJ2-5): GAGVSQSPRYKVTKRGQDVALRCDPISGHVSLYWYRQALGQGPEFLTYFNYEAQQDKSGLPNDRFSAERPEGSISTLTIQRTEQRDSAMYRCASSLVVSGGRRMEQETQYFGPGTRLLVL.